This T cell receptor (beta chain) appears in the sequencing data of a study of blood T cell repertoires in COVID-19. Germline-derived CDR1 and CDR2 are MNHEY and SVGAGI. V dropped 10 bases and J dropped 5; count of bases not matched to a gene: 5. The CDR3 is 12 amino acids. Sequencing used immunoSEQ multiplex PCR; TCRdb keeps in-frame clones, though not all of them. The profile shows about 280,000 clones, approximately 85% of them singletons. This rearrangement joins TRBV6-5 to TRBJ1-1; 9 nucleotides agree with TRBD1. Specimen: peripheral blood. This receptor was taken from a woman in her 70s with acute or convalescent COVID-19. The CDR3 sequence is CAIGTGTTEAFF. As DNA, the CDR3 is TGTGCCATCGGGACAGGGACAACTGAAGCTTTCTTT.